These 3 T cell receptor beta chains were all obtained from the same sample, sequenced in a study of blood T cells in healthy people across ages. A second roughly 6 to 12 cycle PCR used barcoded and J-beta primers. TCRdb analysed the 5' RACE reads with MiXCR anew, one entry per CDR3 protein. Seen here are about 1.6 million distinct CDR3 sequences, 34% observed once, and the top ten hold 11%. The sequenced material came from blood. The origin of the receptors is a young woman in good health.

The gene calls are TRBV20-1 and TRBJ1-1, with a possible D match to TRBD1 (5 bases). Germline CDR1 DFQATT, CDR2 SNEGSKA (reference sequence). CDR3 length: 14 residues. Trimming took 6 bases from V and 6 from J, leaving 20 bases between them. CDR3 sequence reads: CSATADGGYAEAFF. CDR3 coding DNA: TGCAGTGCCACAGCAGATGGGGGATACGCTGAAGCTTTCTTT.

The CDR3 spells CASRWGLHNEQFF. The CDR3 DNA follows: TGTGCCAGCAGGTGGGGATTGCACAATGAGCAGTTCTTC. The genes are TRBV5-6 and TRBJ2-1, with D unclear. The germline V and J ends were trimmed by 5 bases and 5 bases, with 11 bases remaining between them. The CDR3 sequence is 13 residues long. Germline V gene sequence: CDR1 SGHDT, CDR2 YYEEEE. The complete variable domain, with remaining parts taken from reference TRBV5-6 and TRBJ2-1, reads DAGVTQSPTHLIKTRGQQVTLRCSPKSGHDTVSWYQQALGQGPQFIFQYYEEEERQRGNFPDRFSGHQFPNYSSELNVNALLLGDSALYLCASRWGLHNEQFFGPGTRLTVL.

This clonotype was recorded a few times. The chain links TRBV5-1 to TRBJ1-4; D gene uncertain. The CDR3 extends over 15 amino acids. The V end lost 0 bases, the J end lost 0 bases, and 6 bases lay between the germline ends. From germline, CDR1 is SGHRS and CDR2 YFSETQ. The CDR3 DNA reads TGCGCCAGCAGCTTGGGACACGCAACTAATGAAAAACTGTTTTTT. It is translated as CASSLGHATNEKLFF.